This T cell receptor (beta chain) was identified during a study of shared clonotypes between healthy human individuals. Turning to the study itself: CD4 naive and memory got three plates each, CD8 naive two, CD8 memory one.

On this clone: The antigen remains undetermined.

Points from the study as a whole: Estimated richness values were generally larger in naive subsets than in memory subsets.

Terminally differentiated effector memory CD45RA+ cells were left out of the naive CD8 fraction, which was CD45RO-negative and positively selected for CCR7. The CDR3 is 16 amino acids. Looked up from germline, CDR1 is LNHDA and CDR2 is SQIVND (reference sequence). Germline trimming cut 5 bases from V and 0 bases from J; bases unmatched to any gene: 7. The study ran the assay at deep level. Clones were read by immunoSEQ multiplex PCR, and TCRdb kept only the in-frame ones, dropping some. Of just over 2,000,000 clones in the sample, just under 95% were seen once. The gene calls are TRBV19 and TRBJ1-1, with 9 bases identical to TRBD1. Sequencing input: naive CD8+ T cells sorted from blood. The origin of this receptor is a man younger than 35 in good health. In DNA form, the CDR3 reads TGTGCCAGTAGTTCGTGGACAGGGGAGATGAACACTGAAGCTTTCTTT. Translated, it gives CASSSWTGEMNTEAFF.